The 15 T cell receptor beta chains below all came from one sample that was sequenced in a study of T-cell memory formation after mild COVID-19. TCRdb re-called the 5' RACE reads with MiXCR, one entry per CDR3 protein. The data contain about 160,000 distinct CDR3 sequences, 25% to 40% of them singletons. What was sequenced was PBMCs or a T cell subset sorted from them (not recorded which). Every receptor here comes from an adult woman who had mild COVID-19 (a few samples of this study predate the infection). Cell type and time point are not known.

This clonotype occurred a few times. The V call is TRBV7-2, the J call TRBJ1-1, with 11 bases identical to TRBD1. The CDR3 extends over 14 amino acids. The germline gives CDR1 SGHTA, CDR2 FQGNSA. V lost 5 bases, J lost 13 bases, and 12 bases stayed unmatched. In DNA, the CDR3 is TGTGCCAGCAGCACAGGGACAGGGGGAACTTTGGGTTTCTTT. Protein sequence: CASSTGTGGTLGFF.

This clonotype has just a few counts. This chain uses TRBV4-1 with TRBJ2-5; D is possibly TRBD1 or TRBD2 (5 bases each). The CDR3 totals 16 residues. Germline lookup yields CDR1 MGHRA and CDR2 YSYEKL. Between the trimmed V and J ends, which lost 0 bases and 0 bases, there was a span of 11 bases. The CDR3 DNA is TGCGCCAGCAGCCAAGAGGGGGACCCTTACCAAGAGACCCAGTACTTC. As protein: CASSQEGDPYQETQYF.

The CDR3 sequence is CASSPAVGYEQYF. The CDR3 coding sequence is TGTGCCAGCAGCCCAGCGGTAGGATACGAGCAGTACTTC. The chain employs TRBV7-6 and TRBJ2-7; TRBD2 is a possible D gene (5 bases). The germline V and J ends were trimmed by 5 bases and 4 bases, with 12 bases remaining between them. CDR3 size: 13 residues. CDR1 is SGHVS and CDR2 is FNYEAQ in the germline V gene.

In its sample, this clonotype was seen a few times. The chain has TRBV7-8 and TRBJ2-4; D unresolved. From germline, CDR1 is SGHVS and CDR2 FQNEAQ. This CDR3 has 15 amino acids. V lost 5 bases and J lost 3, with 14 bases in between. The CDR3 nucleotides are TGTGCCAGCAGCCCCTTCATGGTGGGCAAAAACATTCAGTACTTC. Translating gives CASSPFMVGKNIQYF.

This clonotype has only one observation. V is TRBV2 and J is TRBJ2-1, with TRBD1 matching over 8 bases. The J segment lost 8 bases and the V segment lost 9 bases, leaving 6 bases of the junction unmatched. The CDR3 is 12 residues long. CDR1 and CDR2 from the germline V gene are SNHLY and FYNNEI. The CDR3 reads CASGQGGYEQFF. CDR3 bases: TGTGCCAGTGGACAGGGCGGGTATGAGCAGTTCTTC.

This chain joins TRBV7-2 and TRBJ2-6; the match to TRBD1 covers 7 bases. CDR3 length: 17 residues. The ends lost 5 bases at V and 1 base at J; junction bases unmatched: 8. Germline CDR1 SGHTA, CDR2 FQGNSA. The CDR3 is CASSRTGVRSGANVLTF. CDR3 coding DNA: TGTGCCAGCAGCCGGACAGGTGTGCGATCTGGGGCCAACGTCCTGACTTTC.

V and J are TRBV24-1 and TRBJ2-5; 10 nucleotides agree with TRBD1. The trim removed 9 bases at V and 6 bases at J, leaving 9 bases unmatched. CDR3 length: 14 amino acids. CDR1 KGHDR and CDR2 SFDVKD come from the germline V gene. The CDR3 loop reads CATSGTGDSKTQYF. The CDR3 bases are TGTGCCACCTCCGGGACAGGGGACTCGAAGACCCAGTACTTC.

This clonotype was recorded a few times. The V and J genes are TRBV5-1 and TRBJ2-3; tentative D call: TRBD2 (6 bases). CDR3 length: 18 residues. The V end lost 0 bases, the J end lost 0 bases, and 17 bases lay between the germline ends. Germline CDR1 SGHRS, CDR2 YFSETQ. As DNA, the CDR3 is TGCGCCAGCAGCTTGGGTGGGGTTGCGAGCGGGAGCACAGATACGCAGTATTTT. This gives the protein CASSLGGVASGSTDTQYF.

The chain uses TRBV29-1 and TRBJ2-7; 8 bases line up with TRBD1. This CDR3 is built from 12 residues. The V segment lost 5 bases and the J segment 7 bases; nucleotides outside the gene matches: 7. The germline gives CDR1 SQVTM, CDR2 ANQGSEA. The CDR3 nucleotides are TGCAGCGTTAGAAGCCAGGGGGCTGAGCAGTACTTC. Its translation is CSVRSQGAEQYF.

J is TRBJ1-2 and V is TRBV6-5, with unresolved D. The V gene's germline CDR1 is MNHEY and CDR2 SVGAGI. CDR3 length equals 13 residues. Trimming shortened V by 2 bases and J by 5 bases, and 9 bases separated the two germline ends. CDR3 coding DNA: TGTGCCAGCAGTTACGGGAGTTTGTATGGCTACACCTTC. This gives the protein CASSYGSLYGYTF.

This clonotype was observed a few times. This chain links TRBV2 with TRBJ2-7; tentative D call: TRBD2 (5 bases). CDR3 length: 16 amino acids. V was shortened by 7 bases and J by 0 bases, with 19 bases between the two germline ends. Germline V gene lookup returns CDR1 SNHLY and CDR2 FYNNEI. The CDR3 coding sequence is TGTGCCAGCAAGAAGGAGGTAGATTCCGCCTCCTACGAGCAGTACTTC. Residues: CASKKEVDSASYEQYF.

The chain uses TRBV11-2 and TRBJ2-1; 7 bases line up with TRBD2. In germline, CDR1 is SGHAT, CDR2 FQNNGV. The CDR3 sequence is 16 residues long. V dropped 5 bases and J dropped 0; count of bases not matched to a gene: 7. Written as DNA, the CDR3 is TGTGCCAGCAGCACCCGGCGGGGGAGCTCCTACAATGAGCAGTTCTTC. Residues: CASSTRRGSSYNEQFF.

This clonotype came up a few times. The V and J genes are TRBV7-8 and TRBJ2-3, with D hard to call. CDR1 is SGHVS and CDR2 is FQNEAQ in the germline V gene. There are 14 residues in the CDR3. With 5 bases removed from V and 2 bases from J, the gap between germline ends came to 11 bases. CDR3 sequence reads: CASSPYGITDTQYF. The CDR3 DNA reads TGTGCCAGCAGCCCCTATGGTATCACAGATACGCAGTATTTT.

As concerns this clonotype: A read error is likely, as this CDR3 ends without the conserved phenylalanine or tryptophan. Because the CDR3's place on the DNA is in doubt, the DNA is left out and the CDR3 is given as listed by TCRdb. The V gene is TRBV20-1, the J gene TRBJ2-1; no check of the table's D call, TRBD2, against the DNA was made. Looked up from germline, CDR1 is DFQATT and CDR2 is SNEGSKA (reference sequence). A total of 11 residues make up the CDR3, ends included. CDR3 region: CSARLESGAYL.

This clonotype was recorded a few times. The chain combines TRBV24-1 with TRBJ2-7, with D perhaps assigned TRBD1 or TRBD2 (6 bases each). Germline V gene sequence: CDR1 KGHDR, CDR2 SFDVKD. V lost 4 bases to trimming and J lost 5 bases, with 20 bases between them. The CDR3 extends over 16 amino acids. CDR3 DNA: TGTGCCACCAGTGACCGTCCGACAACCGGGGGCCACGAGCAGTACTTC. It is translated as CATSDRPTTGGHEQYF.